This T cell receptor (beta chain) appears in the sequencing data of a study of cytomegalovirus exposure and HLA in healthy donors. It was with 60 Vbeta and 13 Jbeta primers that the PCR ran. Clones were read by immunoSEQ multiplex PCR, and TCRdb kept only the in-frame ones, dropping some. The sample lists 200,000 to 300,000 clones; roughly four fifths were seen once. Trimming cost V 6 bases and J 4 bases, with 15 bases left between them. Germline values: CDR1 MDHEN, CDR2 SYDVKM. The length of the CDR3 is 14 residues. This receptor was taken from a woman between 35 and 50 years old in good health and CMV-seropositive. Source material: PBMCs. V gene TRBV28 combines with J gene TRBJ1-2; maybe TRBD1 (5 bases). In DNA, the CDR3 is TGTGCCAGCAGCCTGGGGGGGAGATCCTATGGCTACACCTTC. It yields the protein CASSLGGRSYGYTF.